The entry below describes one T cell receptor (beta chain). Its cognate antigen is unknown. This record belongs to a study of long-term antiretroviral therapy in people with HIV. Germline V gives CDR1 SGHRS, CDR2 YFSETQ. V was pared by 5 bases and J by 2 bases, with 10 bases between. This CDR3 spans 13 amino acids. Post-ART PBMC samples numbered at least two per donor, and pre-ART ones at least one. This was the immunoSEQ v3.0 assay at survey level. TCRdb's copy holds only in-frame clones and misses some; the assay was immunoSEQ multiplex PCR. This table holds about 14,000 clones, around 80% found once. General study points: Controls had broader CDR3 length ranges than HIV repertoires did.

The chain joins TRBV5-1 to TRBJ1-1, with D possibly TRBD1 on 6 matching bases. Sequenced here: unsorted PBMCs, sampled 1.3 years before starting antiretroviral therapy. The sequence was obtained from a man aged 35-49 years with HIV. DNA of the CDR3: TGCGCCAGCAGAGGGGGGTCAAACACTGAAGCTTTCTTT. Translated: CASRGGSNTEAFF.